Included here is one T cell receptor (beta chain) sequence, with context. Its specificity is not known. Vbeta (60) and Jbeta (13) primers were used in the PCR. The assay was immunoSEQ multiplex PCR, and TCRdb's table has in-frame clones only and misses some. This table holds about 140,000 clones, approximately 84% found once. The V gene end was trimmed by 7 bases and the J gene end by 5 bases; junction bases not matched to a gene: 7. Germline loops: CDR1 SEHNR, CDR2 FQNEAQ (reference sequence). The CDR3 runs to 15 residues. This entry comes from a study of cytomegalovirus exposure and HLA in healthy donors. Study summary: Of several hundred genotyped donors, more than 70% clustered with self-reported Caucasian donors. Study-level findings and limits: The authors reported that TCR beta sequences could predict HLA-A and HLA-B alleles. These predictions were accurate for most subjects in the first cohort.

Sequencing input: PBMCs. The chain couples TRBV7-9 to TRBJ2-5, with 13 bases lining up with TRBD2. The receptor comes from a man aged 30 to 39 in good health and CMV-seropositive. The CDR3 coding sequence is TGTGCCAGCACCTTGACGACTAGCGGGGGGGAGACCCAGTACTTC. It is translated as CASTLTTSGGETQYF.